This is a list of T cell receptor beta chains from one sample in a study of blood T cell repertoires in COVID-19. The table came from immunoSEQ multiplex PCR; TCRdb's copy has only in-frame clones and leaves some out. The sample holds roughly 150,000 clones; roughly 72% are singletons and the top ten take around 3.5%. Sequencing was performed on peripheral blood. Receptors originate from a woman of 80 years or more with acute or convalescent COVID-19. CDR3s include the opening cysteine and the closing phenylalanine or tryptophan. A D gene is named only where the DNA matches it firmly. Clone size is given for some rows only: seen once, a few or many times, or a class if the clone is expanded.

j_gene	v_gene	d_gene	abundance	CDR3nt	CDR3aa
TRBJ1-1	TRBV6-1	-	few	TGTGCCAGCAGTGAGCAACAGGGAGTGAACACTGAAGCTTTCTTT	CASSEQQGVNTEAFF
TRBJ1-6	TRBV7-3	-	-	TGTGCCAGCAGCTTATCCGGACAGCGCAATTCACCCCTCCACTTT	CASSLSGQRNSPLHF
TRBJ1-2	TRBV6-5	-	-	TGTGCCAGCAGCCGGGACAATGGGGCTGTGGGCTACACCTTC	CASSRDNGAVGYTF
TRBJ1-3	TRBV7-2	-	once	TGTGCCAGCAGCCCCGATTGGGACAACTCTGGAAACACCATATATTTT	CASSPDWDNSGNTIYF
TRBJ1-6	TRBV7-2	-	-	TGTGCCAGCAGCGTGGGGGGGGCCAGCTCCTATAATTCACCCCTCCACTTT	CASSVGGASSYNSPLHF
TRBJ1-2	TRBV7-2	TRBD1	-	TGTGCCAGCAGCTTGACAGGGGGGAACTATGGCTACACCTTC	CASSLTGGNYGYTF
TRBJ2-2	TRBV4-3	-	once	TGCGCCAGCAGCCAAGGCTTACAGAACACCGGGGAGCTGTTTTTT	CASSQGLQNTGELFF
TRBJ2-2	TRBV19	-	few	TGTGCCAGTAGCGACAAGAACACCGGGGAGCTGTTTTTT	CASSDKNTGELFF
TRBJ1-1	TRBV10-3	-	-	TGTGCCATCAGTGAGTCGGCGGGGCGACTCACTGAAGCTTTCTTT	CAISESAGRLTEAFF
TRBJ2-7	TRBV6-5	-	few	TGTGCCAGCAGGACCGACATCTACGAGCAGTACTTC	CASRTDIYEQYF
TRBJ1-3	TRBV9	TRBD1	-	TGTGCCAGCAGCGTATTGGCCGGGACAGGGGCCTCTGGAAACACCATATATTTT	CASSVLAGTGASGNTIYF
TRBJ1-5	TRBV11-2	TRBD1	-	TGTGCCAGCAGCCCTTCTGGACAGGGGTATGATCAGCCCCAGCATTTT	CASSPSGQGYDQPQHF
TRBJ1-1	TRBV9	-	-	TGTGCCAGCAGTGCACAGGGAGACACTGAAGCTTTCTTT	CASSAQGDTEAFF
TRBJ2-2	TRBV2	TRBD2	many	TGTGCCAGCAAGTCGCTAGCGGGAGTCACCGGGGAGCTGTTTTTT	CASKSLAGVTGELFF
TRBJ2-3	TRBV7-9	-	many	TGTGCCAGCAGCTTACCCGGTACTAGCACAGATACGCAGTATTTT	CASSLPGTSTDTQYF
TRBJ2-2	TRBV29-1	TRBD2	-	TGCAGCGCGACTAGCGGGAGGGCGAACACCGGGGAGCTGTTTTTT	CSATSGRANTGELFF
TRBJ2-7	TRBV28	TRBD2	-	TGTGCCAGCAGCCCGGGCGGGAGCTCCTACGAGCAGTACTTC	CASSPGGSSYEQYF
TRBJ1-5	TRBV6-5	-	-	TGTGCCAGCAGCCTCCAAAGCGGTCAGCCCCAGCATTTT	CASSLQSGQPQHF
TRBJ2-1	TRBV11-3	TRBD2	-	TGTGCCAGCAGCTTAGGGCGGGGGTCCTACAATGAGCAGTTCTTC	CASSLGRGSYNEQFF
TRBJ1-2	TRBV6-5	TRBD1	-	TGTGCCAGCAGTTACTCAAGGGACAGGGTGGATGGCTACACCTTC	CASSYSRDRVDGYTF
TRBJ1-2	TRBV2	-	-	TGTGCCAGCAGTGAAGCTTCGGGCGGGTACTATGGCTACACCTTC	CASSEASGGYYGYTF
TRBJ2-7	TRBV5-1	-	-	TGCGCCAGCAGCTTGGGCAGGGTAGATAGCAGCCAGTACTTC	CASSLGRVDSSQYF
TRBJ2-6	TRBV5-1	-	-	TGCGCCAGCACCCTTGGTCCCGGGTCTGGGGCCAACGTCCTGACTTTC	CASTLGPGSGANVLTF
TRBJ2-4	TRBV30	-	few	TGTGCCTGGAGTGTACACAGAGCCAAAAACATTCAGTACTTC	CAWSVHRAKNIQYF
TRBJ2-2	TRBV5-1	TRBD1	-	TGCGCCAGCAGCTTGGGGGACAGACCCACCGGGGAGCTGTTTTTT	CASSLGDRPTGELFF
TRBJ1-3	TRBV30	TRBD1	-	TGTGCCTGGAGGCCGGGACAGGGAATGGACACCATATATTTT	CAWRPGQGMDTIYF
TRBJ2-3	TRBV5-1	TRBD2	-	TGCGCCAGCAGCCCGGGATTGACTAGCGGTGGGGCCGATACGCAGTATTTT	CASSPGLTSGGADTQYF
TRBJ2-1	TRBV3-1/TRBV3-2	TRBD2	-	TGTGCCAGCAGCCAAGTCGGGGGGGGAAGATCCAGCTCCTACAATGAGCAGTTCTTC	CASSQVGGGRSSSYNEQFF
TRBJ1-4	TRBV29-1	-	-	TGCAGCGTTCGCGCCGGCGGGGAAAAACTGTTTTTT	CSVRAGGEKLFF
TRBJ1-5	TRBV9	TRBD1	-	TGTGCCAGCAGCGTAACGGGACAGGGCAATCAGCCCCAGCATTTT	CASSVTGQGNQPQHF
TRBJ2-1	TRBV30	-	-	TGTGCCTGGAATCCGGGGAGGAATGAGCAGTTCTTC	CAWNPGRNEQFF
TRBJ2-1	TRBV7-2	TRBD1	few	TGTGCCAGCAGCTCAGGACAGGGGGTGGTCAATGAGCAGTTCTTC	CASSSGQGVVNEQFF
TRBJ2-1	TRBV7-2	TRBD2	-	TGTGCCAGCAGCTTAGCGACTAGCGGGGGTTTCAATGAGCAGTTCTTC	CASSLATSGGFNEQFF
TRBJ2-4	TRBV19	TRBD2	-	TGTGCCACCCAATCGGGGGGGGCTCAGTACTTC	CATQSGGAQYF
TRBJ1-5	TRBV6-1	-	-	TGTGCCAGCAGTGATCAGATTAATCAGCCCCAGCATTTT	CASSDQINQPQHF
TRBJ2-3	TRBV3-1/TRBV3-2	TRBD2	-	TGTGCCAGCAGCCCCACTACTAGCGGGAGGGGCACAGATACGCAGTATTTT	CASSPTTSGRGTDTQYF
TRBJ2-1	TRBV7-3	TRBD2	-	TGTGCCAGCAGCTTCGGGGCTAGCGGGGTGAATGAGCAGTTCTTC	CASSFGASGVNEQFF
TRBJ1-2	TRBV19	TRBD1	once	TGTGCCAGTAGTCCCTCGGGACAGGCATATGGCTACACCTTC	CASSPSGQAYGYTF
TRBJ2-1	TRBV2	TRBD2	-	TGTGCCAGCAGTGAAATCAGCGGGAGGTACAATGAGCAGTTCTTC	CASSEISGRYNEQFF
TRBJ2-7	TRBV7-3	TRBD1	few	TGTGCCAGCAGCTCTACACCGGGACAGTCACCCTACGAGCAGTACTTC	CASSSTPGQSPYEQYF
TRBJ1-5	TRBV2	-	-	TGTGCCAGCAGAGGGGATACGCAGCCCCAGCATTTT	CASRGDTQPQHF
TRBJ2-1	TRBV5-1	TRBD2	-	TGCGCCAGCAGCTTGGGGGTATCGGGAGGGCTTTCCTACAATGAGCAGTTCTTC	CASSLGVSGGLSYNEQFF
TRBJ2-3	TRBV18	TRBD2	-	TGTGCCAGCTCACCACTTTCTAGCGGGAGCACAGATACGCAGTATTTT	CASSPLSSGSTDTQYF
TRBJ2-3	TRBV19	TRBD2	few	TGTGCCAGTAGTCTGAGCGGGAGGACTAGCACAGATACGCAGTATTTT	CASSLSGRTSTDTQYF
TRBJ2-5	TRBV24-1	TRBD2	-	TGTGCCACCAGTGCGACTAGCGGGGGGGTGGAGACCCAGTACTTC	CATSATSGGVETQYF
TRBJ1-2	TRBV5-6	-	-	TGTGCCAGCAGCTTGGCGGGGGAATTCTTGTATGGCTACACCTTC	CASSLAGEFLYGYTF
TRBJ1-3	TRBV6-2/TRBV6-3	-	-	TGTGCCAGCAGTTCCGCGGGTGCTGGAAACACCATATATTTT	CASSSAGAGNTIYF
TRBJ1-2	TRBV9	-	-	TGTGCCAGCAGCGTCGACTTAGGCTATGGCTACACCTTC	CASSVDLGYGYTF
TRBJ1-3	TRBV5-1	-	-	TGCGCCAGCAGCTTGGGGGGCACAGGTAGCTCTGGAAACACCATATATTTT	CASSLGGTGSSGNTIYF
TRBJ1-2	TRBV3-1/TRBV3-2	-	once	TGTGCCAGCAGCGAGAGGGAGCTTGGGGGCTACACCTTC	CASSERELGGYTF
TRBJ1-2	TRBV27	TRBD1	-	TGTGCCAGCAGTTTACGGAGGGGGCAGAACTATGGCTACACCTTC	CASSLRRGQNYGYTF
TRBJ1-1	TRBV7-2	-	-	TGTGCCAGCAGCTTAGCTAGCGGGTTAGGCACTGAAGCTTTCTTT	CASSLASGLGTEAFF
TRBJ1-2	TRBV19	TRBD1	-	TGTGCCAGTAGTCCAAGACAGGGGGCGAGTGGCTACACCTTC	CASSPRQGASGYTF
TRBJ1-5	TRBV6-1	-	-	TGTGCCAGCAGTGAAAGAGAGAATCAGCCCCAGCATTTT	CASSERENQPQHF